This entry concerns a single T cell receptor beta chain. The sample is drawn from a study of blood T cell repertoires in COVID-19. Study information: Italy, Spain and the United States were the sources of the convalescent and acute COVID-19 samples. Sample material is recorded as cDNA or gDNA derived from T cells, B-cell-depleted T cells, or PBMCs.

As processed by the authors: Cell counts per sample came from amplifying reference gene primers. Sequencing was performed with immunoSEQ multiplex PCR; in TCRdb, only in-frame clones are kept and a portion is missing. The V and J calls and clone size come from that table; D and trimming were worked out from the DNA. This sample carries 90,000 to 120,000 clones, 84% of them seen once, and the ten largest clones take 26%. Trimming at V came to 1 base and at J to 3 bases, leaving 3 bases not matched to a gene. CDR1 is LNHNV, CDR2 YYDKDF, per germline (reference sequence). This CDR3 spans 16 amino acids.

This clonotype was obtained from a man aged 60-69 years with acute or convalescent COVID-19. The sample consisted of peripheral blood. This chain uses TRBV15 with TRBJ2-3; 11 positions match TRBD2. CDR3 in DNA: TGTGCCACCAGCAGAGGACTAGCGGGAATAACAGATACGCAGTATTTT. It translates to CATSRGLAGITDTQYF.